This T cell receptor beta chain was captured in a study of spatial heterogeneity in lung cancer. Study-wide results and limits: For expanded intratumoral alpha and beta TCRs, counts tracked tumor mutation counts.

TCR cDNA molecules each had a unique molecular identifier. TCRdb analysed the 5' RACE reads with MiXCR anew, one entry per CDR3 protein. In the table there are over 25,000 distinct CDR3 sequences, around 7% of which are singletons. Trimming left V 2 bases short and J 2 bases short, with 7 bases between. Germline CDR1 is MNHEY and CDR2 is SVGEGT. The CDR3 is 14 residues long. The sample's time point: sample taken at primary tumor resection. This clonotype appeared many times. Its target is not known. The sequence came from a male donor with early-stage non-small cell lung cancer. The genes are TRBV6-2 or TRBV6-3 and TRBJ2-1; D remains ambiguous. Sequenced material: lung tumor tissue, taken at surgery. The CDR3 sequence: CASSYVQPYNEQFF. The CDR3 bases are TGTGCCAGCAGTTACGTACAGCCCTACAATGAGCAGTTCTTC.